Each of the 23 T cell receptor beta chains below was sequenced from the same sample in a study of T cells in Graves' hyperthyroidism and ophthalmopathy. RNA transcripts provided the source from which TCR beta CDR3 regions were amplified. The TCR CDR3 first-round RT-PCR relied on the HTBI primer set. Each CDR3 protein is one row after TCRdb ran MiXCR on the multiplex PCR reads. The data contain hundreds of thousands of distinct CDR3 sequences, roughly 40% of them singletons. Material for sequencing was blood. The receptors derive from a man between 18 and 35 years old with Graves' hyperthyroidism.

V usage is TRBV29-1 and J usage is TRBJ2-7; D gene unclear. The germline V and J ends were trimmed by 8 bases and 6 bases, with 17 bases remaining between them. Germline V gene lookup returns CDR1 SQVTM and CDR2 ANQGSEA. This CDR3 has 12 residues. CDR3 DNA: TGCAGCCCCGCTAGACCGGAAGGCGAGCAGTACTTC. Translation: CSPARPEGEQYF.

This clonotype was seen only a few times. J is TRBJ2-5 and V is TRBV20-1, with D perhaps matching TRBD1 (6 bases). Germline V CDR1 and CDR2: DFQATT, SNEGSKA (reference sequence). Trimming removed 5 bases from V and 1 base from J, with 14 bases in between. CDR3 size: 14 residues. CDR3 in DNA: TGCAGTGCTCCTACAGGGCCCGTCCAAGAGACCCAGTACTTC. As protein: CSAPTGPVQETQYF.

The chain carries TRBV24-1 and TRBJ1-1; 7 bases align to TRBD1. Trimming cost V 12 bases and J 2 bases; bases outside gene matches: 5. The V gene's germline CDR1 is KGHDR and CDR2 SFDVKD. The CDR3 extends over 12 amino acids. The CDR3 coding sequence is TGTGCCCGAGACAGGGAAAACACTGAAGCTTTCTTT. Translation: CARDRENTEAFF.

The chain uses TRBV4-1 and TRBJ1-1; 8 positions match TRBD1. The V and J ends lost 1 base and 7 bases, in that order; junction bases with no gene match: 8. There are 15 residues in the CDR3. The germline gives CDR1 MGHRA, CDR2 YSYEKL. CDR3 sequence: CASSQVVQGGGEAFF. The CDR3 coding sequence is TGCGCCAGCAGCCAAGTGGTACAGGGGGGTGGTGAAGCTTTCTTT.

This clonotype appeared a single time. A junction end diverges from the germline sequence, so it may reflect a read error. The chain combines TRBV2 with TRBJ2-6; D is possibly TRBD2 (6 bases). This CDR3 region has 14 residues. CDR1 SNHLY and CDR2 FYNNEI come from the germline V gene. As DNA, the CDR3 is TGTGCCAGCAGCTTAGCCCGGAGGGCCTACGTCCTGACTTTC. It codes for CASSLARRAYVLTF.

The J gene is TRBJ2-5, the V gene TRBV7-2; a weak D match, TRBD1 (5 bases). V was shortened by 6 bases and J by 1 base, with 15 bases between the two germline ends. The CDR3 is 15 amino acids. Germline CDR1 and CDR2: SGHTA and FQGNSA. The CDR3 loop reads CASSPSRQPQETQYF. DNA of the CDR3: TGTGCCAGCAGTCCCTCTAGACAGCCCCAAGAGACCCAGTACTTC.

As for this clonotype: A read error may produce the germline difference seen at one junction end. The rearrangement links TRBV13 to TRBJ2-7; D not certain. CDR3 size: 15 residues. Germline V gene sequence: CDR1 PRHDT, CDR2 FYEKMQ (reference sequence). CDR3 DNA: TGTGCCAGCAGCGTAGGCCCCGAAAGCTCCTACGAGCAGTACTTC. Its protein is CASSVGPESSYEQYF.

This clonotype was counted at least ten times. As DNA, the CDR3 is TGCAGCGCTGGACGGGGGACTAATGAAAAACTGTTTTTT. This translates into CSAGRGTNEKLFF. This chain connects TRBV29-1 to TRBJ1-4, with TRBD1 as a possible D gene (5 bases). Per germline, CDR1 SQVTM and CDR2 ANQGSEA. The CDR3 loop spans 13 amino acids. V lost 7 bases and J lost 2, with 11 bases in between.

This clonotype was recorded a few times. The rearrangement links TRBV6-5 to TRBJ1-1; the D gene is possibly TRBD1 (5 bases). Trimming removed 6 bases at V and 8 bases at J, with 10 bases between. Germline values: CDR1 MNHEY, CDR2 SVGAGI. The CDR3 is made up of 11 amino acids. CDR3 DNA sequence: TGTGCCAGCAGGGGGACCGGGGAAGCTTTCTTT. It encodes CASRGTGEAFF.

This clonotype occurred many times. This chain uses TRBV7-9 with TRBJ2-7, with D hard to call. CDR1 SEHNR and CDR2 FQNEAQ come from the germline V gene (reference sequence). V lost 5 bases and J lost 0, with 17 bases in between. This CDR3 has 16 amino acids. The CDR3 protein is CASSLLAWAASYEQYF. The CDR3 DNA reads TGTGCCAGCAGCCTCCTGGCCTGGGCTGCCTCCTACGAGCAGTACTTC.

The V and J genes are TRBV6-5 and TRBJ2-4; 7 positions agree with TRBD1. The CDR3 covers 16 residues. CDR1 MNHEY and CDR2 SVGAGI come from the germline V gene. The ends lost 6 bases at V and 0 bases at J; junction bases unmatched: 8. The CDR3 coding sequence is TGTGCCAGCAGGAACGACAGGGAACGAGCCAAAAACATTCAGTACTTC. Translation gives CASRNDRERAKNIQYF.

The V gene is TRBV20-1, the J gene TRBJ2-2, with TRBD1 identical over 7 bases. Germline loops: CDR1 DFQATT, CDR2 SNEGSKA (reference sequence). Losses at the gene ends were 5 bases for V and 3 bases for J; bases not matched to a gene: 6. CDR3 length equals 14 residues. The CDR3 is CSALGTEYTGELFF. CDR3 nucleotide sequence: TGCAGTGCTTTAGGGACAGAGTACACCGGGGAGCTGTTTTTT.

The chain uses TRBV7-8 and TRBJ1-6; a weak D match, TRBD1 (6 bases). This CDR3 comprises 16 residues. Germline V gives CDR1 SGHVS, CDR2 FQNEAQ. With 1 base removed from V and 6 bases from J, the gap between germline ends came to 13 bases. Here the CDR3 reads CASSLDSGARNSPLHF. DNA for the CDR3: TGTGCCAGCAGCTTAGATTCGGGGGCGCGTAATTCACCCCTCCACTTT. The entire variable domain, with the rest obtained from reference TRBV7-8 and TRBJ1-6, is as follows: GAGVSQSPRYKVAKRGQDVALRCDPISGHVSLFWYQQALGQGPEFLTYFQNEAQLDKSGLPSDRFFAERPEGSVSTLKIQRTQQEDSAVYLCASSLDSGARNSPLHFGNGTRLTVT.

This clonotype showed up just a few times. The genes are TRBV5-5 and TRBJ2-5; 8 positions match TRBD2. The germline V gene has CDR1 SGHKS and CDR2 YYEKEE (reference sequence). This CDR3 is 15 amino acids long. After removal of 2 bases from V and 0 bases from J, the junction contained 3 bases not matched to a gene. CDR3 in amino acids: CASSFSGDYQETQYF. CDR3 coding DNA: TGTGCCAGCAGCTTTAGCGGGGACTACCAAGAGACCCAGTACTTC.

This clonotype was seen many times. The chain has TRBV9 and TRBJ1-3; possibly TRBD1 for D (5 bases). Trimming shortened V by 5 bases and J by 8 bases, and 14 bases separated the two germline ends. CDR3 length equals 13 residues. Germline V lookup: CDR1 SGDLS, CDR2 YYNGEE. CDR3 nucleotides: TGTGCCAGCAGAGCAGGGATGTCGGACACCATATATTTT. It codes for CASRAGMSDTIYF. Combining the CDR3 with reference TRBV9 and TRBJ1-3 gives the whole variable domain DSGVTQTPKHLITATGQRVTLRCSPRSGDLSVYWYQQSLDQGLQFLIQYYNGEERAKGNILERFSAQQFPDLHSELNLSSLELGDSALYFCASRAGMSDTIYFGEGSWLTVV.

V and J are TRBV11-2 and TRBJ1-4; D remains unclear. Trimming stripped 6 bases from V and 5 bases from J, with 10 bases between. CDR3 length: 13 residues. CDR1 is SGHAT and CDR2 is FQNNGV in the germline V gene. CDR3 in DNA: TGTGCCAGCAGGGGCGCGGGCAATGAAAAACTGTTTTTT. Amino acid sequence: CASRGAGNEKLFF.

The rearrangement uses TRBV11-2 and TRBJ2-7, with D perhaps TRBD1 or TRBD2 (6 bases each). The CDR3 sequence is 14 residues long. Per the germline V gene, CDR1 is SGHAT and CDR2 is FQNNGV. Trimming left V 0 bases short and J 8 bases short, with 14 bases between. The CDR3, as DNA: TGTGCCAGCAGCTTAGATTTGAAGGGGGGCAAGCAGTACTTC. Its protein product is CASSLDLKGGKQYF.

This clonotype was counted a few times. One end of the junction fails to match germline, which may point to a read error. V and J are TRBV7-8 and TRBJ1-2; D uncertain. Germline assignment: CDR1 SGHVS and CDR2 FQNEAQ. The CDR3 is made up of 11 amino acids. CDR3 residues: CASSSNSGYTF. CDR3 nucleotides: TGTGCCAGCAGCTCGAACTCTGGCTACACCTTC.

This rearrangement joins TRBV6-6 to TRBJ2-7; no reliable D call. V lost 5 bases, J lost 5 bases, and 16 bases lay in between. The CDR3 is 14 amino acids. Germline V gene data show CDR1 as MNHNY and CDR2 as SVGAGI (reference sequence). In nucleotides, the CDR3 is TGTGCCAGCAGTGACCAGATCACCCTCGACGAGCAGTACTTC. As protein: CASSDQITLDEQYF.

This chain joins TRBV14 and TRBJ2-2; TRBD1 matches 8 bases. The length of the CDR3 is 16 residues. Germline loops: CDR1 SGHDN, CDR2 FVKESK. Trimming cost V 5 bases and J 2 bases; bases outside gene matches: 7. This CDR3 reads CASSLDRGQNTGELFF. The CDR3 DNA sequence: TGTGCCAGCAGCTTAGACAGGGGTCAAAACACCGGGGAGCTGTTTTTT.

This clonotype came up a few times. The chain carries TRBV19 and TRBJ1-1; TRBD1 aligns across 10 bases. Per germline, CDR1 LNHDA and CDR2 SQIVND (reference sequence). The CDR3 contains 14 residues. The junction had 7 bases not matched to a gene; V was cut back by 7 bases and J by 5 bases. CDR3 residues: CASTQGQGKTEAFF. The DNA for the CDR3 is TGTGCCAGTACCCAGGGACAGGGGAAAACTGAAGCTTTCTTT.

The V call is TRBV7-2, the J call TRBJ1-2; 9 bases are shared with TRBD1. Germline CDR1 is SGHTA and CDR2 is FQGNSA. V was pared by 2 bases and J by 6 bases, with 4 bases of the junction left unmatched. This CDR3 has 14 residues. In DNA, the CDR3 is TGTGCCAGCAGCTTACCGGGGACAGGGAATGGCTACACCTTC. It codes for CASSLPGTGNGYTF.

V usage is TRBV16 and J usage is TRBJ1-1; possible D gene TRBD1, 5 bases. Germline V CDR1 and CDR2: KGHSY, FQNENV. V was cut by 5 bases and J by 1 base, with 14 bases left in between. This CDR3 comprises 15 residues. CDR3 DNA sequence: TGTGCCAGCAGCTACCAATCCCAGGGGAACACTGAAGCTTTCTTT. Its translation: CASSYQSQGNTEAFF.